These 29 T cell receptor beta chains came from one sample sequenced in a study of blood T cell repertoires in COVID-19. The protocol was immunoSEQ multiplex PCR, while the TCRdb copy is restricted to in-frame clones and leaves out a portion. The repertoire holds roughly 450,000 clones, with roughly 88% as singletons. The specimen sequenced was PBMCs or T cells enriched from blood (not recorded which). The receptors originated from a man between 18 and 35 years old who had recovered from COVID-19.

This clone was recorded once. The V gene is TRBV3-1 (or the pseudogene TRBV3-2), the J gene TRBJ2-1; TRBD1 aligns across 9 bases. The CDR3 loop spans 17 amino acids. J was trimmed by 8 bases and V by 2 bases; bases with no gene match: 13. Germline V gene data show CDR1 as LGHDT and CDR2 as YNNKEL (reference sequence). CDR3 sequence (DNA): TGTGCCAGCAGCCAACCCACAGGGGGCTTCTTCCGGCATGAGCAGTTCTTC. This gives the protein CASSQPTGGFFRHEQFF.

The V call is TRBV12-3 or TRBV12-4, the J call TRBJ1-2, with D unresolved. The germline V and J ends were trimmed by 1 base and 8 bases, with 8 bases remaining between them. This CDR3 is built from 12 residues. The CDR3 coding sequence is TGTGCCAGCAGTTTAGAGGCGGAGGGCTACACCTTC. Protein product: CASSLEAEGYTF.

The chain is built from TRBV2 and TRBJ1-2; 9 nucleotides match TRBD1. The junction had 10 bases not matched to a gene; V was cut back by 7 bases and J by 1 base. CDR3 length: 16 residues. Germline V gene sequence: CDR1 SNHLY, CDR2 FYNNEI. CDR3 region: CASTGQGFNFNYGYTF. The CDR3, as DNA: TGTGCCAGCACCGGACAGGGGTTTAACTTTAACTATGGCTACACCTTC.

This chain joins TRBV7-8 and TRBJ2-7; D perhaps matches TRBD1 (5 bases). The germline V gene has CDR1 SGHVS and CDR2 FQNEAQ. The CDR3 is 19 residues long. V gave up 4 bases and J gave up 1 base, with 26 bases separating them. CDR3 loop: CASSSTPPHLTRESYEQYF. The DNA of the CDR3 is TGTGCCAGCAGCTCAACCCCTCCCCACCTGACCAGGGAATCCTACGAGCAGTACTTC.

V gene TRBV11-2 combines with J gene TRBJ1-2; D may be TRBD1 (5 bases). Trimming stripped 2 bases from V and 4 bases from J, with 20 bases between. Germline V gene data show CDR1 as SGHAT and CDR2 as FQNNGV. This CDR3 is built from 17 residues. The CDR3 is CASSLLRKDTIPYGYTF. The CDR3 region has the DNA TGTGCCAGCAGCTTACTCCGAAAGGACACCATCCCCTATGGCTACACCTTC. Together with reference TRBV11-2 and TRBJ1-2, the CDR3 gives the full variable domain: EAGVAQSPRYKIIEKRQSVAFWCNPISGHATLYWYQQILGQGPKLLIQFQNNGVVDDSQLPKDRFSAERLKGVDSTLKIQPAKLEDSAVYLCASSLLRKDTIPYGYTFGSGTRLTVV.

V gene TRBV2 combines with J gene TRBJ2-7; 8 bases fit TRBD2. J lost 2 bases, V lost 4 bases, and 4 bases had no gene match. The CDR3 is made up of 14 amino acids. CDR1 and CDR2 (germline): SNHLY, FYNNEI. This CDR3 reads CASSGRTSTYEQYF. In DNA form, the CDR3 reads TGTGCCAGCAGTGGCCGGACTAGCACCTACGAGCAGTACTTC.

The chain uses TRBV30 and TRBJ1-4; D may be TRBD1 (5 bases). From germline, CDR1 is GTSNPN and CDR2 SVGIG (reference sequence). The CDR3 extends over 15 amino acids. Trimming cost V 4 bases and J 3 bases, with 15 bases left between them. Written as DNA, the CDR3 is TGTGCCTGGACCCGTCCAGGGTACCCTAATGAAAAACTGTTTTTT. Its protein product is CAWTRPGYPNEKLFF.

V usage is TRBV6-5 and J usage is TRBJ1-2; TRBD1 is a possible D gene (6 bases). The CDR3 has 16 residues. Germline V gene sequence: CDR1 MNHEY, CDR2 SVGAGI. V shed 0 bases and J shed 4 bases, with 15 bases lying between them. The CDR3 region is CASSYSRGGNIYGYTF. The CDR3 DNA reads as TGTGCCAGCAGTTACTCAAGGGGGGGCAATATCTATGGCTACACCTTC.

The chain joins TRBV28 to TRBJ2-2; possibly TRBD2 for D (6 bases). Germline values: CDR1 MDHEN, CDR2 SYDVKM. This CDR3 comprises 16 residues. V was shortened by 6 bases and J by 0 bases, with 14 bases between the two germline ends. CDR3 in DNA: TGTGCCAGCAGCGCGGGACGGACCTCGAACACCGGGGAGCTGTTTTTT. The encoded protein is CASSAGRTSNTGELFF.

This clone was detected only a few times. The V and J genes are TRBV6-5 and TRBJ1-6, with a tentative D call TRBD1 (6 bases). The CDR3 consists of 12 residues. The germline V and J ends were trimmed by 9 bases and 7 bases, with 10 bases remaining between them. Per germline, CDR1 MNHEY and CDR2 SVGAGI. CDR3 amino acids: CASHRANSPLHF. CDR3 bases: TGTGCCAGTCACAGGGCCAATTCACCCCTCCACTTT.

The CDR3 sequence is CASSLAVTSGQFF. The CDR3 coding sequence is TGTGCCAGCAGTTTAGCGGTAACCTCGGGGCAGTTCTTC. The chain combines TRBV12-3 or TRBV12-4 with TRBJ2-1; unclear D gene. The CDR3 length is 13 residues. Trimming cost V 0 bases and J 12 bases, with 12 bases left between them.

The rearrangement links TRBV29-1 to TRBJ2-5, with TRBD2 matching 8 bases. There are 13 residues in the CDR3. V was clipped by 3 bases and J by 5 bases; unmatched bases: 5. Germline V lookup: CDR1 SQVTM, CDR2 ANQGSEA. CDR3: CSVEAGGSETQYF. CDR3 coding DNA: TGCAGCGTTGAGGCGGGAGGTTCTGAGACCCAGTACTTC.

V is TRBV19 and J is TRBJ1-2; D is perhaps TRBD1 (6 bases). This CDR3 comprises 11 residues. Germline CDR1 and CDR2: LNHDA and SQIVND (reference sequence). The ends were cut back, 6 bases at V and 8 bases at J, with 10 bases in the middle. The CDR3 bases are TGTGCCAGTAGAACAGGGATAGGCTACACCTTC. It encodes CASRTGIGYTF.

This rearrangement joins TRBV2 to TRBJ2-2; D uncertain. The CDR3 loop spans 13 amino acids. Germline lookup yields CDR1 SNHLY and CDR2 FYNNEI. V was trimmed by 8 bases and J by 0 bases, leaving 7 bases between them. The DNA of the CDR3 is TGTGCCAGCGCGGAAGCGAACACCGGGGAGCTGTTTTTT. It translates to CASAEANTGELFF. The full variable domain, with the rest looked up from reference TRBV2 and TRBJ2-2, is EPEVTQTPSHQVTQMGQEVILRCVPISNHLYFYWYRQILGQKVEFLVSFYNNEISEKSEIFDDQFSVERPDGSNFTLKIRSTKLEDSAMYFCASAEANTGELFFGEGSRLTVL.

The rearrangement uses TRBV11-2 and TRBJ2-1; no clear D. The V end lost 5 bases, the J end lost 6 bases, and 11 bases lay between the germline ends. The CDR3 has 13 residues. Germline CDR1 SGHAT, CDR2 FQNNGV. The CDR3 DNA is TGTGCCAGCAGCACCCACTCGTTCAATGAGCAGTTCTTC. This sequence encodes CASSTHSFNEQFF. The full variable domain, completed using reference TRBV11-2 and TRBJ2-1, is EAGVAQSPRYKIIEKRQSVAFWCNPISGHATLYWYQQILGQGPKLLIQFQNNGVVDDSQLPKDRFSAERLKGVDSTLKIQPAKLEDSAVYLCASSTHSFNEQFFGPGTRLTVL.

V and J are TRBV18 and TRBJ2-3; 7 nucleotides align to TRBD2. The CDR3 has 14 amino acids. CDR1 and CDR2 from the germline V gene are KGHSH and LQKENI. Trimming removed 8 bases from V and 1 base from J; junction bases left unmatched: 6. The DNA for the CDR3 is TGTGCCAGCAAAGGGGAGGGACGCACAGATACGCAGTATTTT. Protein product: CASKGEGRTDTQYF.

The J gene is TRBJ1-1, the V gene TRBV14, with TRBD1 identical over 7 bases. CDR3 length equals 15 residues. V lost 3 bases to trimming and J lost 1 base; unmatched junction nucleotides: 5. Germline lookup yields CDR1 SGHDN and CDR2 FVKESK. CDR3 residues: CASSQPAGGNTEAFF. CDR3 in DNA: TGTGCCAGCAGCCAGCCGGCAGGGGGGAACACTGAAGCTTTCTTT.

This clone was seen more than once but under ten times. V usage is TRBV25-1 and J usage is TRBJ1-6; 10 nucleotides match TRBD1. This CDR3 has 13 amino acids. The germline CDR1 and CDR2 sequences are MGHDK and SYGVNS. Trimming cost V 8 bases and J 7 bases; bases outside gene matches: 2. This CDR3 is CASGGQGNSPLHF. The CDR3 DNA reads TGTGCCAGCGGGGGACAGGGGAATTCACCCCTCCACTTT. The whole variable domain, filled in from reference TRBV25-1 and TRBJ1-6, reads EADIYQTPRYLVIGTGKKITLECSQTMGHDKMYWYQQDPGMELHLIHYSYGVNSTEKGDLSSESTVSRIRTEHFPLTLESARPSHTSQYLCASGGQGNSPLHFGNGTRLTVT.

The chain employs TRBV30 and TRBJ2-5; D gene uncertain. The CDR3 is 12 residues long. V was shortened by 3 bases and J by 1 base, with 6 bases between the two germline ends. The germline V gene has CDR1 GTSNPN and CDR2 SVGIG (reference sequence). The CDR3 DNA follows: TGTGCCTGGAGCCCCTCCCAAGAGACCCAGTACTTC. Amino acids: CAWSPSQETQYF.

This clone showed up just once. J is TRBJ1-2 and V is TRBV6-4; perhaps TRBD1 as D (5 bases). Germline assignment: CDR1 MRHNA and CDR2 SNTAGT. Trimming left V 4 bases short and J 7 bases short, with 10 bases between. There are 12 residues in the CDR3. The CDR3, as DNA: TGTGCCAGCAGTGCAGCAGGGTCTGGCTACACCTTC. This sequence encodes CASSAAGSGYTF.

The chain carries TRBV3-1 (or the pseudogene TRBV3-2) and TRBJ1-1; TRBD1 agrees at 11 bases. V lost 5 bases to trimming and J lost 4 bases; unmatched junction nucleotides: 18. The CDR3 is made up of 19 amino acids. Germline V gene lookup returns CDR1 LGHDT and CDR2 YNNKEL (reference sequence). Written as DNA, the CDR3 is TGTGCCAGCAGCTCCTGGACAGGGGGCTTCCTAACGTTGGGCACTGAAGCTTTCTTT. It is translated as CASSSWTGGFLTLGTEAFF.

The J gene is TRBJ1-3, the V gene TRBV3-1 (or the pseudogene TRBV3-2); 10 bases match TRBD1. Per germline, CDR1 LGHDT and CDR2 YNNKEL (reference sequence). This CDR3 spans 16 amino acids. Trimming took 4 bases from V and 6 from J; bases not matched to a gene: 9. CDR3 amino acids: CASSRERTGGENTIYF. The CDR3 nucleotides read TGTGCCAGCAGCCGAGAAAGGACAGGGGGTGAAAACACCATATATTTT.

This clone was counted a single time. This sequence joins TRBV3-1 (or the pseudogene TRBV3-2) and TRBJ1-5; D unclear. The V and J ends lost 1 base and 3 bases respectively, with 10 bases between them. CDR1 and CDR2 (germline): LGHDT, YNNKEL (reference sequence). This CDR3 has 15 amino acids. CDR3: CASSQGAGNNQPQHF. The CDR3 DNA is TGTGCCAGCAGCCAAGGGGCGGGGAACAATCAGCCCCAGCATTTT.

The chain recombines TRBV29-1 with TRBJ2-3; no clear D. V lost 5 bases and J 6 bases, leaving 6 bases between the germline ends. The CDR3 totals 10 residues. The germline V gene has CDR1 SQVTM and CDR2 ANQGSEA. CDR3 protein: CSVWLDTQYF. The CDR3 region has the DNA TGCAGCGTTTGGCTTGATACGCAGTATTTT.

The V call is TRBV19, the J call TRBJ1-2; D is undetermined. The germline V gene encodes CDR1 LNHDA and CDR2 SQIVND (reference sequence). V lost 2 bases and J lost 6, with 10 bases in between. This CDR3 is 13 amino acids long. The CDR3 protein is CASSISGEDGYTF. The DNA of the CDR3 is TGTGCCAGTAGTATAAGCGGAGAGGATGGCTACACCTTC.

The J gene is TRBJ2-3, the V gene TRBV7-3; 12 bases are a match to TRBD1. This CDR3 spans 18 amino acids. V lost 5 bases to trimming and J lost 1 base; unmatched junction nucleotides: 10. Germline values: CDR1 SGHTA, CDR2 FQGTGA. In nucleotides, the CDR3 is TGTGCCAGCAGCCCCGGGACAGGGGGCTATCTCGGCACAGATACGCAGTATTTT. This sequence encodes CASSPGTGGYLGTDTQYF.

The V and J genes are TRBV2 and TRBJ1-1, with D tentatively TRBD1 (5 bases). Looked up from germline, CDR1 is SNHLY and CDR2 is FYNNEI. The CDR3 length is 14 residues. V lost 4 bases to trimming and J lost 4 bases, with 13 bases between them. CDR3 nucleotide sequence: TGTGCCAGCAGTGTAAACAGGAAGGCCACTGAAGCTTTCTTT. This sequence encodes CASSVNRKATEAFF.

There are a few counts of this clone. The J gene is TRBJ2-2, the V gene TRBV5-1; the match to TRBD1 covers 11 bases. The CDR3 spans 15 residues. Trimming took 5 bases from V and 2 from J; bases not matched to a gene: 2. The germline gives CDR1 SGHRS, CDR2 YFSETQ. The CDR3: CASRGTGGNTGELFF. The CDR3 DNA reads TGCGCCAGCAGGGGGACAGGGGGTAACACCGGGGAGCTGTTTTTT.

This chain joins TRBV6-5 and TRBJ1-1; D ambiguous. The CDR3 is 12 residues long. V dropped 6 bases and J dropped 10 bases, with 15 bases sitting between them. Germline assignment: CDR1 MNHEY and CDR2 SVGAGI. The CDR3 is CASRTLSKRAFF. The DNA for the CDR3 is TGTGCCAGCAGGACGCTCAGTAAGCGAGCTTTCTTT.